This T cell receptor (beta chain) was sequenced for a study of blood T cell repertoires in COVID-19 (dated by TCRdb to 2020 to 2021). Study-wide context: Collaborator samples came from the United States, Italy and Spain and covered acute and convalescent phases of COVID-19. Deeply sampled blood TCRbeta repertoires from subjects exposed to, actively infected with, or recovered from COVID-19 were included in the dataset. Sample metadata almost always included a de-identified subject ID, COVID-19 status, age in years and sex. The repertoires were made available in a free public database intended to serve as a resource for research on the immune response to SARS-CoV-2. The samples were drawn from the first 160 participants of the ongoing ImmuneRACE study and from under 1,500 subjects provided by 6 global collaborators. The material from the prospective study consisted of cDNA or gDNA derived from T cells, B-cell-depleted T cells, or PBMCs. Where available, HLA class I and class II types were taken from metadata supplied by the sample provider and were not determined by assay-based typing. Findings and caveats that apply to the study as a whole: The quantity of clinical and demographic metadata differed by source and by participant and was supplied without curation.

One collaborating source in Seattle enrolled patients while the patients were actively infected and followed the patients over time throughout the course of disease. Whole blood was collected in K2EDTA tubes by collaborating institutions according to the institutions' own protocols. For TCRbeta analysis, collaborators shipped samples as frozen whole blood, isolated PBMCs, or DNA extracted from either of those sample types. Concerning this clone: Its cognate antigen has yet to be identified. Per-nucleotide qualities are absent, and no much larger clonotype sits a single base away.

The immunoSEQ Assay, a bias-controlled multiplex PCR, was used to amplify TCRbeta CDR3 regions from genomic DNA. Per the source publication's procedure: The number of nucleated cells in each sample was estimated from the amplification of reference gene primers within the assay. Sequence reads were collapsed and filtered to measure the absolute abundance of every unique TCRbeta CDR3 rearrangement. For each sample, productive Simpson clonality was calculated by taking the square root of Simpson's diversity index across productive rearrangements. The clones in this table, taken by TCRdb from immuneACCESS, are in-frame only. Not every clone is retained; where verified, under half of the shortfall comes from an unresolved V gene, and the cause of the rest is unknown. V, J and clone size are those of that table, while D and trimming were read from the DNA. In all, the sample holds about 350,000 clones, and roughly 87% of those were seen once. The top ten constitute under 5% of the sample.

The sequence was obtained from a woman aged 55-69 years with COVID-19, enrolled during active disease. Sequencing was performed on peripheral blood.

The CDR3 protein sequence reads: CASTPWAGGAEAFF. The sequenced DNA is TGTGCCAGTACCCCTTGGGCGGGCGGGGCTGAAGCTTTCTTT. The V and J genes are TRBV19 and TRBJ1-1; the D gene remains uncertain. As encoded in the germline V gene (reference sequence), CDR1 is LNHDA while CDR2 is SQIVND. From the cysteine through the phenylalanine, the CDR3 covers 14 amino acids. Here the CDR3 DNA is all that survives: 42 bases in frame from base 1. The trim is 7 bases for V and 6 bases for J, with a gap of 18 bases between the germline ends.